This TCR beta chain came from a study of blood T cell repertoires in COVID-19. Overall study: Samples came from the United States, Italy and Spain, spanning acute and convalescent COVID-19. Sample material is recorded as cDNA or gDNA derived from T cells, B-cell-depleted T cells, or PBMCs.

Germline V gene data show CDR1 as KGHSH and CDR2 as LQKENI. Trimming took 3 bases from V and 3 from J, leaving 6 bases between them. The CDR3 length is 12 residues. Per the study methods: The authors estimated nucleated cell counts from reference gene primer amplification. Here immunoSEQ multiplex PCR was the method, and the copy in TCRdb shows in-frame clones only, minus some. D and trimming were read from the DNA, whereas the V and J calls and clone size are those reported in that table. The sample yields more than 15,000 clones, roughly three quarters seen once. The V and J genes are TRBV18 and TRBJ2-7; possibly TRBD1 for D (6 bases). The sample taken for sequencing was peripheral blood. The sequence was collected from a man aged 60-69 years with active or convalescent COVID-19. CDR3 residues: CASSPRGYEQYF. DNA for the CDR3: TGTGCCAGCTCACCCAGGGGCTACGAGCAGTACTTC.